The 23 T cell receptor beta chains below were found in one sample sequenced in a study of cytomegalovirus exposure and HLA in healthy donors. It was with 60 Vbeta and 13 Jbeta primers that the PCR ran. Sequencing used immunoSEQ multiplex PCR; TCRdb keeps in-frame clones, though not all of them. The sample records 35,000 to 40,000 clones, 74% being singletons. Sequencing was performed on PBMCs. The receptors come from a young man in good health and CMV-seronegative.

This clone appeared a single time. The chain couples TRBV7-9 to TRBJ1-5, with 8 bases lining up with TRBD1. V shed 5 bases, J shed 3 bases, and the junction held 9 bases outside the gene matches. The CDR3 is 16 residues long. Looked up from germline, CDR1 is SEHNR and CDR2 is FQNEAQ (reference sequence). CDR3 coding DNA: TGTGCCAGCAGCCTAGGGGCAGGGGGCATCAATCAGCCCCAGCATTTT. Translating gives CASSLGAGGINQPQHF.

This chain uses TRBV5-5 with TRBJ1-6; TRBD1 might be the D (6 bases). Per the germline V gene, CDR1 is SGHKS and CDR2 is YYEKEE (reference sequence). Between the trimmed V and J ends, which lost 0 bases and 0 bases, there was a span of 16 bases. CDR3 length: 19 residues. The CDR3 DNA sequence: TGTGCCAGCAGCTTGGCCGCAGGGGCGAAGAGCTCCTATAATTCACCCCTCCACTTT. Protein: CASSLAAGAKSSYNSPLHF.

This sequence joins TRBV18 and TRBJ2-7; D gene unclear. This CDR3 region has 15 residues. Per the germline V gene, CDR1 is KGHSH and CDR2 is LQKENI. Trimming removed 6 bases at V and 2 bases at J, with 17 bases between. The CDR3 region is CASSKGGSRAYEQYF. The CDR3, as DNA: TGTGCCAGCTCCAAAGGTGGTTCTCGGGCCTACGAGCAGTACTTC.

This chain uses TRBV5-1 with TRBJ2-5; TRBD2 aligns across 10 bases. CDR3 length: 18 residues. Germline V lookup: CDR1 SGHRS, CDR2 YFSETQ. V trimming: 5 bases; J trimming: 0 bases; junction bases outside the gene matches: 13. DNA of the CDR3: TGCGCCAGCAGTAAAGCGGGGGGGCCGAAGGGGTACCAAGAGACCCAGTACTTC. Its translation is CASSKAGGPKGYQETQYF.

V usage is TRBV7-9 and J usage is TRBJ2-6, with no clear D. The CDR3 loop spans 17 amino acids. CDR1 and CDR2 (germline): SEHNR, FQNEAQ (reference sequence). Trimming cost V 5 bases and J 0 bases, with 14 bases left between them. The CDR3 here is CASSHTDLSSGANVLTF. CDR3 nucleotides: TGTGCCAGCAGCCACACAGACCTTAGCTCTGGGGCCAACGTCCTGACTTTC.

The chain recombines TRBV6-6 with TRBJ2-3; tentative D call: TRBD2 (6 bases). The CDR3 has 14 residues. V lost 8 bases and J lost 5, with 17 bases in between. In germline, CDR1 is MNHNY, CDR2 SVGAGI (reference sequence). The CDR3 DNA reads as TGTGCCAGCTTGCGGGGACCAGGCGGAGATACGCAGTATTTT. Its protein is CASLRGPGGDTQYF.

The rearrangement joins TRBV13 to TRBJ2-5; 7 positions match TRBD2. With 5 bases clipped from V and 1 base from J, the junction kept 10 bases outside the gene matches. The germline V gene encodes CDR1 PRHDT and CDR2 FYEKMQ (reference sequence). The length of the CDR3 is 16 residues. CDR3: CASSTPSWGGQETQYF. The CDR3 DNA sequence: TGTGCCAGCAGCACCCCCTCCTGGGGGGGCCAAGAGACCCAGTACTTC.

CDR3 in DNA: TGTGCCAGCAGGGATCCTGGCGGCGAGCAGTACTTC. It is translated as CASRDPGGEQYF. The chain carries TRBV5-4 and TRBJ2-7; D uncertain. The CDR3 is 12 residues long. The V end lost 5 bases, the J end lost 6 bases, and 12 bases lay between the germline ends. Germline lookup yields CDR1 SGHNT and CDR2 YYREEE (reference sequence).

The genes are TRBV4-1 and TRBJ2-1; possible D gene TRBD2, 5 bases. The CDR3 has 13 amino acids. Germline V CDR1 and CDR2: MGHRA, YSYEKL. V lost 4 bases, J lost 9 bases, and 13 bases lay in between. Written as DNA, the CDR3 is TGCGCCAGCAGCCGAGAGGGTTCGGGTGAGCAGTTCTTC. Translating gives CASSREGSGEQFF.

The rearrangement links TRBV9 to TRBJ1-1; no definite D call. V was shortened by 3 bases and J by 1 base, with 13 bases between the two germline ends. CDR1 SGDLS and CDR2 YYNGEE come from the germline V gene. The CDR3 contains 15 residues. CDR3 nucleotides: TGTGCCAGCAGCGACGCCACCGTCGGGAACACTGAAGCTTTCTTT. This sequence encodes CASSDATVGNTEAFF.

The chain joins TRBV19 to TRBJ1-5; D ambiguous. V gave up 3 bases and J gave up 1 base, with 7 bases separating them. Germline V gene data show CDR1 as LNHDA and CDR2 as SQIVND (reference sequence). The CDR3 runs to 14 residues. The CDR3 reads CASSISQSNQPQHF. The CDR3 DNA sequence: TGTGCCAGTAGTATCTCACAGAGCAATCAGCCCCAGCATTTT. The full variable domain, with the rest looked up from reference TRBV19 and TRBJ1-5, is DGGITQSPKYLFRKEGQNVTLSCEQNLNHDAMYWYRQDPGQGLRLIYYSQIVNDFQKGDIAEGYSVSREKKESFPLTVTSAQKNPTAFYLCASSISQSNQPQHFGDGTRLSIL.

The V call is TRBV5-4, the J call TRBJ2-2; 10 positions agree with TRBD2. J was trimmed by 8 bases and V by 4 bases; bases with no gene match: 5. Per the germline V gene, CDR1 is SGHNT and CDR2 is YYREEE (reference sequence). The CDR3 runs 14 residues. The CDR3 here is CASSPGLAIGELFF. In nucleotides, the CDR3 is TGTGCCAGCAGCCCGGGACTAGCGATAGGGGAGCTGTTTTTT.

The chain recombines TRBV25-1 with TRBJ2-7; D not certain. Germline assignment: CDR1 MGHDK and CDR2 SYGVNS. This CDR3 region has 15 residues. Trimming pared 3 bases from V and 6 bases from J, leaving 18 bases between. CDR3 loop: CASSDPSGTTSEQYF. Here the CDR3 DNA reads TGTGCCAGCAGTGATCCCTCAGGTACAACCTCCGAGCAGTACTTC.

The V and J genes are TRBV20-1 and TRBJ1-1; D gene unclear. Germline V CDR1 and CDR2: DFQATT, SNEGSKA (reference sequence). CDR3 length equals 11 residues. V was trimmed by 4 bases and J by 2 bases, leaving 5 bases between them. The CDR3 reads CSAKTNTEAFF. The DNA for the CDR3 is TGCAGTGCTAAAACTAACACTGAAGCTTTCTTT.

This sequence joins TRBV30 and TRBJ2-4; TRBD2 aligns across 7 bases. J was trimmed by 15 bases and V by 0 bases; bases with no gene match: 8. This CDR3 is 12 amino acids long. The germline CDR1 and CDR2 sequences are GTSNPN and SVGIG (reference sequence). The CDR3 DNA reads as TGTGCCTGGAGTGTACTGGGAGGGATCCGGTACTTC. It translates to CAWSVLGGIRYF.

The V and J genes are TRBV4-2 and TRBJ2-1, with 9 nucleotides matching TRBD2. Germline V CDR1 and CDR2: LGHNA, YNFKEQ. Germline trimming cut 1 base from V and 6 bases from J; bases unmatched to any gene: 7. CDR3 length: 16 amino acids. The CDR3 region is CASSQASGTSPNEQFF. CDR3 in DNA: TGTGCCAGCAGCCAAGCTTCGGGGACTAGCCCCAATGAGCAGTTCTTC.

The chain is built from TRBV7-6 and TRBJ2-5, with 10 positions matching TRBD1. This CDR3 has 16 residues. V lost 1 base, J lost 4 bases, and 6 bases stayed unmatched. CDR1 SGHVS and CDR2 FNYEAQ come from the germline V gene. CDR3 residues: CASSLEGQGFRETQYF. The CDR3 DNA reads as TGTGCCAGCAGCTTAGAGGGACAGGGGTTTAGAGAGACCCAGTACTTC. The full variable domain, completed using reference TRBV7-6 and TRBJ2-5, is GAGVSQSPRYKVTKRGQDVALRCDPISGHVSLYWYRQALGQGPEFLTYFNYEAQQDKSGLPNDRFSAERPEGSISTLTIQRTEQRDSAMYRCASSLEGQGFRETQYFGPGTRLLVL.

This chain uses TRBV6-5 with TRBJ1-2; TRBD1 matches 10 bases. From germline, CDR1 is MNHEY and CDR2 SVGAGI. The CDR3 sequence is 14 residues long. Unmatched junction bases numbered 9, after V lost 6 bases and J lost 8 bases. CDR3 amino acids: CASSLGTGEGGYTF. CDR3 nucleotide sequence: TGTGCCAGCAGCCTAGGGACAGGGGAGGGGGGCTACACCTTC.

This clone was seen a few times. J is TRBJ1-1 and V is TRBV19, with TRBD1 as a possible D gene (5 bases). V lost 6 bases and J 5 bases, leaving 10 bases between the germline ends. The CDR3 length is 12 residues. CDR1 is LNHDA and CDR2 is SQIVND in the germline V gene (reference sequence). As DNA, the CDR3 is TGTGCCAGTAGGTGGGGCAGAACTGAAGCTTTCTTT. Translating it yields CASRWGRTEAFF.

This clone was detected only a few times. The V call is TRBV6-6, the J call TRBJ1-2; 7 bases align to TRBD1. Trimming at V came to 7 bases and at J to 0 bases, leaving 2 bases not matched to a gene. Germline CDR1 is MNHNY and CDR2 is SVGAGI (reference sequence). The CDR3 totals 13 residues. CDR3 residues: CASTGQANYGYTF. As DNA, the CDR3 is TGTGCCAGCACCGGACAGGCTAACTATGGCTACACCTTC.

The chain is built from TRBV7-9 and TRBJ2-5; 12 nucleotides match TRBD1. Germline-derived CDR1 and CDR2 are SEHNR and FQNEAQ (reference sequence). V shed 5 bases, J shed 5 bases, and the junction held 9 bases outside the gene matches. The CDR3 sequence is 16 residues long. CDR3 residues: CASSLGTGGLSETQYF. The CDR3 DNA is TGTGCCAGCAGCCTTGGGACAGGGGGCCTGTCGGAGACCCAGTACTTC.

This rearrangement joins TRBV7-9 to TRBJ1-4, with D maybe TRBD1 (5 bases). Germline V lookup: CDR1 SEHNR, CDR2 FQNEAQ (reference sequence). The CDR3 length is 13 residues. V was shortened by 1 base and J by 10 bases, with 10 bases between the two germline ends. Here the CDR3 DNA reads TGTGCCAGCAGCTTAGGCCAGGGCGGAAAACTGTTTTTT. Its translation: CASSLGQGGKLFF.

The chain carries TRBV7-9 and TRBJ2-5, with 7 bases lining up with TRBD1. The CDR3 loop spans 13 amino acids. In germline, CDR1 is SEHNR, CDR2 FQNEAQ (reference sequence). After removal of 4 bases from V and 5 bases from J, the junction contained 4 bases not matched to a gene. This CDR3 reads CASSSTGSETQYF. For the CDR3, the DNA is TGTGCCAGCAGCTCGACAGGGTCTGAGACCCAGTACTTC.